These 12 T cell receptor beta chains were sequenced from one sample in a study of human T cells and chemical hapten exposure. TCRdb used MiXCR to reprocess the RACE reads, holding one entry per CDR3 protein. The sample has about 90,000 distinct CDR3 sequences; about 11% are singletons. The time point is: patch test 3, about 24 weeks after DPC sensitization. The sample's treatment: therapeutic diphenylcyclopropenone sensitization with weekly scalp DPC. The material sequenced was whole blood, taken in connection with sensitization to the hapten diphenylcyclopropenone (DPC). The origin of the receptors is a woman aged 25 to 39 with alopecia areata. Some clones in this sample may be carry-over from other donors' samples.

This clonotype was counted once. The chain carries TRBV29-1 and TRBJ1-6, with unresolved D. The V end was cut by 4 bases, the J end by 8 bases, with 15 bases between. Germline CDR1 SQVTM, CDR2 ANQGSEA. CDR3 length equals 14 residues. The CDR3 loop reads CSVGGTSRDSPLHF. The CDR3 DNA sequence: TGCAGCGTTGGAGGCACTTCCCGTGATTCACCCCTCCACTTT.

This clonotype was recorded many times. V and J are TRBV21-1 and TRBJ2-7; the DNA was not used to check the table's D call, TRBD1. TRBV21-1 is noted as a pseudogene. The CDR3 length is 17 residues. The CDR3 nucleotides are TGTGCCAGCAGCAAAATGTTGGTGCAGGGACCCTTCTACGAGCAGTACGTC. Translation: CASSKMLVQGPFYEQYV.

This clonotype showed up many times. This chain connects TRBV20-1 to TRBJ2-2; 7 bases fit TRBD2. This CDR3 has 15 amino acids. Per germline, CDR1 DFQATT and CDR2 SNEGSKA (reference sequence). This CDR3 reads CATTGGSIGTGELFF. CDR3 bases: TGCGCCACGACGGGCGGGAGCATCGGCACCGGGGAGCTGTTTTTT.

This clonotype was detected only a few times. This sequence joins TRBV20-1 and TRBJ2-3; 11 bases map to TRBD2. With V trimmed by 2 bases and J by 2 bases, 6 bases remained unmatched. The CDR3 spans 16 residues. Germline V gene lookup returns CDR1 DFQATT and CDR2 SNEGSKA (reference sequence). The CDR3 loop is CSARSRTSGYTDTQYF. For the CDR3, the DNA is TGCAGTGCTAGATCCCGGACTAGCGGGTACACAGATACGCAGTATTTT.

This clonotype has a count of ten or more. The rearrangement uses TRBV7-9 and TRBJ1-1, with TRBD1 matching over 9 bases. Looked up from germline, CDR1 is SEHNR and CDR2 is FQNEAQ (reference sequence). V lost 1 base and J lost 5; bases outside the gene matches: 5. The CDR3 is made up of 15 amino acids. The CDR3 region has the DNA TGTGCCAGCAGCTTAGAAGGACAGGGGTGGACTGAAGCTTTCTTT. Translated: CASSLEGQGWTEAFF. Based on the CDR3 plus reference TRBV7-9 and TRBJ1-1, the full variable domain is DTGVSQNPRHKITKRGQNVTFRCDPISEHNRLYWYRQTLGQGPEFLTYFQNEAQLEKSRLLSDRFSAERPKGSFSTLEIQRTEQGDSAMYLCASSLEGQGWTEAFFGQGTRLTVV.

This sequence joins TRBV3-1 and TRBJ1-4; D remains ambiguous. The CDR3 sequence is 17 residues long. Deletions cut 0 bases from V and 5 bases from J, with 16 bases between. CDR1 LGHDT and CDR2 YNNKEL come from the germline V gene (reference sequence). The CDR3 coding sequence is TGTGCCAGCAGCCAAGATTGGACGGCACGTCGAAATGAAAAACTGTTTTTT. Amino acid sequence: CASSQDWTARRNEKLFF.

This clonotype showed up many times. The CDR3 loop is CASSELAGGNEQFF. Written as DNA, the CDR3 is TGTGCCAGCAGTGAGTTGGCGGGAGGCAATGAGCAGTTCTTC. The J gene is TRBJ2-1, the V gene TRBV6-1, with 8 positions matching TRBD2. The CDR3 loop spans 14 amino acids. The V gene's germline CDR1 is MNHNS and CDR2 SASEGT. V trimming: 3 bases; J trimming: 6 bases; junction bases outside the gene matches: 4.

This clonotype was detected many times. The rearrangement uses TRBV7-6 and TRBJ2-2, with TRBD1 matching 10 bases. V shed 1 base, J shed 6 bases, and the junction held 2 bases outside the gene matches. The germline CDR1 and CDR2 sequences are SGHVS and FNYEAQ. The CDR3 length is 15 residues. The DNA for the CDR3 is TGTGCCAGCAGCTTAGGACAGGGGGCCTCCGGGGAGCTGTTTTTT. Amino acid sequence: CASSLGQGASGELFF.

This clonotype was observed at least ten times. CDR3: CASSRMAGNTEAFF. CDR3 bases: TGTGCCAGTAGTCGGATGGCGGGGAACACTGAAGCTTTCTTT. The chain recombines TRBV19 with TRBJ1-1; D remains ambiguous. V lost 5 bases, J lost 1 base, and 11 bases lay in between. The germline V gene encodes CDR1 LNHDA and CDR2 SQIVND (reference sequence). The CDR3 totals 14 residues.

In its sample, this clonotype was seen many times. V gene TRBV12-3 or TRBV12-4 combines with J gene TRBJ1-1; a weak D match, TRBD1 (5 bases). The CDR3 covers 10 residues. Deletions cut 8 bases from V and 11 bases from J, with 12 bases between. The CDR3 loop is CASSKGRAFF. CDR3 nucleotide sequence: TGTGCCAGCTCTAAGGGACGGGCTTTCTTT.

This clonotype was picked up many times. The CDR3 DNA is TGTGCCATCAGTTTGGACAGGGGGAGAGAGACCCAGTACTTC. Its translation is CAISLDRGRETQYF. The chain combines TRBV10-3 with TRBJ2-5, with 10 bases matching TRBD1. V lost 5 bases, J lost 4 bases, and 4 bases stayed unmatched. Looked up from germline, CDR1 is ENHRY and CDR2 is SYGVKD. This CDR3 contains 14 residues.

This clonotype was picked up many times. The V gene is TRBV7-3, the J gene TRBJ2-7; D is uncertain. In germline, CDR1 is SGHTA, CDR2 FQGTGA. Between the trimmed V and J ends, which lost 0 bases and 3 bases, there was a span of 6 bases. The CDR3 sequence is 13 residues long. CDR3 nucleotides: TGTGCCAGCAGCTTAACGTGGGGCTACGAGCAGTACTTC. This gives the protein CASSLTWGYEQYF.